The 21 T cell receptor beta chains in this list originate from one sample, sequenced in a study of spatial heterogeneity in lung cancer. Regarding the study as a whole: Within tumors, counts of expanded alpha and beta TCRs tracked tumor mutation counts.

The time point was: sample taken at primary tumor resection. Each CDR3 protein gets one entry after TCRdb re-called the 5' RACE reads with MiXCR. In the table there are 8,000 or so distinct CDR3 sequences, 7% of which are singletons. The antigens these receptors bind are not known. Sequences were derived from lung tumor tissue, sampled at surgery. These receptors all stem from a male donor with early-stage non-small cell lung cancer.

This clonotype has more than one count but fewer than ten. The rearrangement links TRBV9 to TRBJ2-7, with 7 positions matching TRBD1. Trimming at V came to 4 bases and at J to 2 bases, leaving 12 bases not matched to a gene. Germline V gene data show CDR1 as SGDLS and CDR2 as YYNGEE. This CDR3 has 16 amino acids. The CDR3 bases are TGTGCCAGCAGCTTCCGCGACAGGGTATGGCCCTACGAGCAGTACTTC. Translating gives CASSFRDRVWPYEQYF. The whole variable domain, filled in from reference TRBV9 and TRBJ2-7, reads DSGVTQTPKHLITATGQRVTLRCSPRSGDLSVYWYQQSLDQGLQFLIQYYNGEERAKGNILERFSAQQFPDLHSELNLSSLELGDSALYFCASSFRDRVWPYEQYFGPGTRLTVT.

This clonotype occurred many times. V usage is TRBV2 and J usage is TRBJ1-4; 9 nucleotides line up with TRBD1. Germline V gives CDR1 SNHLY, CDR2 FYNNEI. The J segment lost 7 bases and the V segment lost 7 bases, leaving 13 bases of the junction unmatched. The CDR3 totals 16 residues. Written as DNA, the CDR3 is TGTGCCAGCATTCTACAGGGGGCGCGGCTCACTGAAAAACTGTTTTTT. Translation: CASILQGARLTEKLFF.

As concerns this clonotype: Without the conserved terminal phenylalanine or tryptophan, this CDR3 likely stems from a read error. The DNA is omitted, as the CDR3 cannot be located on it reliably, and the CDR3 follows TCRdb's listing. The rearrangement uses TRBV6-5 and TRBJ2-3; the tabulated D call, TRBD2, remains unverified against the DNA. The CDR3 is made up of 16 amino acids, end residues included. Germline V CDR1 and CDR2: MNHEY, SVGAGI. The CDR3 region is CASSYSGLAGIDTRYL.

This clonotype was counted a few times. The V call is TRBV29-1, the J call TRBJ2-1; D remains ambiguous. Germline lookup yields CDR1 SQVTM and CDR2 ANQGSEA. This CDR3 is 9 amino acids long. Deletions cut 3 bases from V and 7 bases from J, with 1 base between. The CDR3 reads CSVDNEQFF. The CDR3 DNA reads as TGCAGCGTTGATAATGAGCAGTTCTTC.

By sample fraction, this clonotype is medium-sized (0.01 to 0.1%). V usage is TRBV11-2 and J usage is TRBJ2-7; TRBD1 agrees at 8 bases. This CDR3 region has 14 residues. The V segment lost 8 bases and the J segment 1 base; nucleotides outside the gene matches: 7. The germline V gene encodes CDR1 SGHAT and CDR2 FQNNGV. The DNA of the CDR3 is TGTGCCAGCGGGGGACAGGAGGATTCCTACGAGCAGTACTTC. This gives the protein CASGGQEDSYEQYF.

This clonotype is classed as medium-sized. The chain couples TRBV6-1 to TRBJ2-6, with D possibly TRBD1 on 6 matching bases. Germline V CDR1 and CDR2: MNHNS, SASEGT. V was clipped by 7 bases and J by 4 bases, with 11 bases between them. This CDR3 comprises 14 residues. The CDR3 reads CASTDRTGANVLTF. The CDR3 region has the DNA TGTGCCAGCACCGACAGGACCGGGGCCAACGTCCTGACTTTC.

This clonotype has ten or more counts. This chain joins TRBV24-1 and TRBJ2-5, with TRBD1 matching over 8 bases. The germline gives CDR1 KGHDR, CDR2 SFDVKD. The CDR3 consists of 16 residues. V lost 4 bases and J lost 4; bases outside the gene matches: 10. The CDR3 DNA reads TGTGCCACCAGTGACCACAGACAGGGGTTGCGAGAGACCCAGTACTTC. It translates to CATSDHRQGLRETQYF.

This clonotype was observed at least ten times. V gene TRBV19 combines with J gene TRBJ1-2; the D is unclear. Germline CDR1 reads LNHDA; CDR2 reads SQIVND (reference sequence). The germline V and J ends were trimmed by 11 bases and 7 bases, with 11 bases remaining between them. This CDR3 contains 10 residues. CDR3 sequence (DNA): TGTGCCGCCACGGTACGTGGCTACACCTTC. Amino acids: CAATVRGYTF.

This clonotype was picked up many times. The chain employs TRBV5-1 and TRBJ1-2; D ambiguous. The germline CDR1 and CDR2 sequences are SGHRS and YFSETQ. V gave up 4 bases and J gave up 8 bases, with 15 bases separating them. This CDR3 contains 13 residues. For the CDR3, the DNA is TGCGCCAGCAGCCCGGACGGTGGAATGGGCTACACCTTC. Translating gives CASSPDGGMGYTF. The variable domain in full, with the rest retrieved from reference TRBV5-1 and TRBJ1-2, is KAGVTQTPRYLIKTRGQQVTLSCSPISGHRSVSWYQQTPGQGLQFLFEYFSETQRNKGNFPGRFSGRQFSNSRSEMNVSTLELGDSALYLCASSPDGGMGYTFGSGTRLTVV.

This clonotype showed up many times. The chain employs TRBV18 and TRBJ1-4; D remains ambiguous. Germline values: CDR1 KGHSH, CDR2 LQKENI. Trimming took off 1 base at V and 0 bases at J, with 6 bases between the two ends. This CDR3 is 15 amino acids long. CDR3 amino acids: CASSPRAATNEKLFF. For the CDR3, the DNA is TGTGCCAGCTCACCACGGGCAGCAACTAATGAAAAACTGTTTTTT.

The chain uses TRBV10-3 and TRBJ2-3, with unresolved D. The CDR3 sequence is 13 residues long. The ends were cut back, 3 bases at V and 3 bases at J, with 7 bases in the middle. The germline gives CDR1 ENHRY, CDR2 SYGVKD. The CDR3: CAISDVETDTQYF. The CDR3 region has the DNA TGTGCCATCAGTGACGTAGAAACAGATACGCAGTATTTT.

V is TRBV29-1 and J is TRBJ2-7; D gene uncertain. Germline loops: CDR1 SQVTM, CDR2 ANQGSEA. Trimming removed 4 bases from V and 1 base from J, with 11 bases in between. The CDR3 runs 13 residues. In nucleotides, the CDR3 is TGCAGCGTTGGGAGCCTGGGGTCCTACGAGCAGTACTTC. Translation gives CSVGSLGSYEQYF.

In its sample, this clonotype was seen many times. The CDR3 loop is CASSNRDRALTEAFF. For the CDR3, the DNA is TGTGCCAGCAGCAATAGGGACAGGGCCCTCACTGAAGCTTTCTTT. The chain carries TRBV11-2 and TRBJ1-1; 9 positions match TRBD1. Germline trimming cut 5 bases from V and 4 bases from J; bases unmatched to any gene: 8. Germline CDR1 is SGHAT and CDR2 is FQNNGV. This CDR3 comprises 15 residues.

The rearrangement joins TRBV20-1 to TRBJ2-5, with D unresolved. The CDR3 runs 14 residues. V lost 2 bases and J 4 bases, leaving 14 bases between the germline ends. The V gene's germline CDR1 is DFQATT and CDR2 SNEGSKA (reference sequence). CDR3 DNA sequence: TGCAGTGCTAGAAGGTCGCTCGGAATAGAGACCCAGTACTTC. It specifies CSARRSLGIETQYF.

The chain employs TRBV11-2 and TRBJ1-6; TRBD1 might be the D (6 bases). V was pared by 6 bases and J by 12 bases, with 18 bases between. This CDR3 spans 14 amino acids. Germline CDR1 is SGHAT and CDR2 is FQNNGV. The CDR3 region is CASSFGTQTGPLHF. In DNA form, the CDR3 reads TGTGCCAGCAGTTTTGGGACACAAACGGGACCCCTCCACTTT.

This clonotype was found a few times. This chain links TRBV20-1 with TRBJ1-2; D unclear. The V gene lost 3 bases and the J gene lost 3 bases, with 11 bases spanning the gap. From germline, CDR1 is DFQATT and CDR2 SNEGSKA (reference sequence). This CDR3 is built from 13 residues. The CDR3, as DNA: TGCAGTGCTAGCGGTGCAAACTACTATGGCTACACCTTC. Encoded protein: CSASGANYYGYTF.

This chain joins TRBV4-3 and TRBJ2-1; TRBD2 matches 13 bases. The CDR3 is 15 residues long. Trimming took 3 bases from V and 9 from J; bases not matched to a gene: 5. The germline V gene has CDR1 LGHNA and CDR2 YSLEER. This CDR3 reads CASSQDGTSGTEQFF. The CDR3 nucleotides are TGCGCCAGCAGCCAGGACGGGACTAGCGGGACTGAGCAGTTCTTC.

This clonotype was counted a few times. This chain links TRBV9 with TRBJ2-7; D ambiguous. The V gene lost 0 bases and the J gene lost 0 bases, with 7 bases spanning the gap. The germline V gene has CDR1 SGDLS and CDR2 YYNGEE. CDR3 length equals 14 residues. The CDR3 coding sequence is TGTGCCAGCAGCGTAGCGAAGAGCTCCTACGAGCAGTACTTC. Encoded protein: CASSVAKSSYEQYF. Supplemented by reference TRBV9 and TRBJ2-7, the full variable domain reads DSGVTQTPKHLITATGQRVTLRCSPRSGDLSVYWYQQSLDQGLQFLIQYYNGEERAKGNILERFSAQQFPDLHSELNLSSLELGDSALYFCASSVAKSSYEQYFGPGTRLTVT.

This clonotype is medium-sized (0.01 to 0.1%) by share. The V and J genes are TRBV29-1 and TRBJ2-1; 8 nucleotides align to TRBD2. J lost 10 bases, V lost 3 bases, and 14 bases had no gene match. The CDR3 contains 15 residues. The germline CDR1 and CDR2 sequences are SQVTM and ANQGSEA. The DNA for the CDR3 is TGCAGCGTTGATATTGGAGCGGGAGTAGCATGGGAGCAGTTCTTC. Translated, it gives CSVDIGAGVAWEQFF.

This clonotype ranks as medium-sized. The J gene is TRBJ2-2, the V gene TRBV6-5; D may be TRBD1 (6 bases). Per the germline V gene, CDR1 is MNHEY and CDR2 is SVGAGI. The CDR3 spans 14 residues. Trimming took off 6 bases at V and 4 bases at J, with 12 bases between the two ends. CDR3 in amino acids: CASRILQGTGELFF. The CDR3 coding sequence is TGTGCCAGCAGAATTTTACAGGGCACCGGGGAGCTGTTTTTT.

By share, this clonotype counts as medium-sized. This chain connects TRBV24-1 to TRBJ2-1, with a possible D match to TRBD1 (5 bases). The CDR3 runs 15 residues. Trimming left V 6 bases short and J 1 base short, with 12 bases between. Germline values: CDR1 KGHDR, CDR2 SFDVKD. CDR3 residues: CATSLPTASYNEQFF. The CDR3 coding sequence is TGTGCCACCAGTCTTCCGACAGCATCCTACAATGAGCAGTTCTTC.